Described below is a single TCR beta chain sequence and its context. Its antigen is still unknown. At the DNA level, this CDR3 is encoded by other sequences in the same sample as well. The sample belongs to a study of cytomegalovirus exposure and HLA in healthy donors. The junction had 3 bases not matched to a gene; V was cut back by 1 base and J by 2 bases. The germline gives CDR1 LGHNA, CDR2 YNFKEQ. The CDR3 sequence is 15 residues long. Use of 60 Vbeta and 13 Jbeta primers characterized the PCR. Sequencing used immunoSEQ multiplex PCR; TCRdb keeps in-frame clones, though not all of them. The listing contains 60,000 to 65,000 clones. Study-wide results and limits: Later analysis indicated greater clonal expansion among HLA-associated TCR beta chains than among equally common other chains. Analyzed later, most CMV-associated TCR beta chains appeared HLA-restricted. Roughly uniform depth of sequencing across donors was assumed in presence/absence analyses.

The chain carries TRBV4-2 and TRBJ2-7; 9 positions match TRBD2. Sequencing was carried out using PBMCs. The origin of this receptor is a young woman in good health and CMV-seronegative. In DNA, the CDR3 is TGTGCCAGCAGCCAAGGGGGCGGGGGGGCCTACGAGCAGTACTTC. It is translated as CASSQGGGGAYEQYF.